These 19 T cell receptor beta chains were sequenced from one sample in a study of cytomegalovirus exposure and HLA in healthy donors. PCR amplification relied on 60 Vbeta primers (plus 13 Jbeta primers). Method: immunoSEQ multiplex PCR; TCRdb's copy keeps in-frame clones and lacks some. The sample has roughly 77,000 clones; 75% to 80% are singletons. What was sequenced was PBMCs. These receptors all stem from a man aged 35 to 55 in good health and CMV-seronegative.

The V and J genes are TRBV9 and TRBJ2-1, with D maybe TRBD2 (6 bases). Germline CDR1 and CDR2: SGDLS and YYNGEE. The length of the CDR3 is 16 residues. Trimming removed 0 bases from V and 3 bases from J, with 13 bases in between. The DNA of the CDR3 is TGTGCCAGCAGCGTAGATGGTAGCGGCCTCTACAATGAGCAGTTCTTC. Translating gives CASSVDGSGLYNEQFF. The whole variable domain, remainder taken from reference TRBV9 and TRBJ2-1, is DSGVTQTPKHLITATGQRVTLRCSPRSGDLSVYWYQQSLDQGLQFLIQYYNGEERAKGNILERFSAQQFPDLHSELNLSSLELGDSALYFCASSVDGSGLYNEQFFGPGTRLTVL.

The chain is built from TRBV4-1 and TRBJ2-1, with D possibly TRBD2 on 5 matching bases. V was pared by 1 base and J by 2 bases, with 9 bases between. The CDR3 runs to 15 residues. Germline assignment: CDR1 MGHRA and CDR2 YSYEKL. The CDR3 DNA follows: TGCGCCAGCAGCCAAGTCGGGCGGGCCTACAATGAGCAGTTCTTC. Its translation is CASSQVGRAYNEQFF.

The chain recombines TRBV7-8 with TRBJ2-7, with 12 bases fitting TRBD1. CDR1 SGHVS and CDR2 FQNEAQ come from the germline V gene. This CDR3 is 15 amino acids long. V gave up 5 bases and J gave up 3 bases; unmatched junction bases: 5. The DNA for the CDR3 is TGTGCCAGCAGCAAGGGACAGGGGGCCTTCTACGAGCAGTACTTC. Protein sequence: CASSKGQGAFYEQYF.

With respect to this clone: The identical CDR3 is also encoded by other nucleotide sequences in the sample. The V gene is TRBV2, the J gene TRBJ2-7; the match to TRBD2 covers 8 bases. Trimming at V came to 8 bases and at J to 3 bases, leaving 21 bases not matched to a gene. CDR1 is SNHLY, CDR2 FYNNEI, per germline. The CDR3 consists of 18 residues. This CDR3 reads CASRGAGATLARDYEQYF. In DNA, the CDR3 is TGTGCCAGCCGTGGAGCGGGAGCAACACTAGCACGGGACTACGAGCAGTACTTC.

The sample holds one count of this clone. The chain has TRBV18 and TRBJ2-1; the match to TRBD1 covers 7 bases. The CDR3 has 15 amino acids. Germline lookup yields CDR1 KGHSH and CDR2 LQKENI. V lost 3 bases, J lost 6 bases, and 8 bases stayed unmatched. CDR3 DNA sequence: TGTGCCAGCTCACCGTTGGGGACAGCAATCAATGAGCAGTTCTTC. Amino acids: CASSPLGTAINEQFF.

This rearrangement joins TRBV6-6 to TRBJ1-1; D remains unclear. Germline V gene lookup returns CDR1 MNHNY and CDR2 SVGAGI (reference sequence). Trimming stripped 6 bases from V and 1 base from J, with 15 bases between. The length of the CDR3 is 15 residues. The DNA for the CDR3 is TGTGCCAGCAGCCGTCGACTGCTTAAGAACACTGAAGCTTTCTTT. Protein: CASSRRLLKNTEAFF.

V gene TRBV7-2 combines with J gene TRBJ2-7, with 7 bases matching TRBD2. The V and J ends lost 7 bases and 6 bases, in that order; junction bases with no gene match: 12. Germline CDR1 SGHTA, CDR2 FQGNSA. The CDR3 has 14 residues. CDR3 nucleotide sequence: TGTGCCAGCATTGCGGGAGTCCTTTCTATCGAGCAGTACTTC. The encoded protein is CASIAGVLSIEQYF.

V is TRBV5-1 and J is TRBJ1-1, with TRBD1 matching 9 bases. Trimming cost V 4 bases and J 1 base; bases outside gene matches: 5. Looked up from germline, CDR1 is SGHRS and CDR2 is YFSETQ. The CDR3 loop spans 15 amino acids. CDR3 sequence: CASSPLGQGNTEAFF. The CDR3 DNA is TGCGCCAGCAGCCCCCTGGGACAGGGGAACACTGAAGCTTTCTTT.

This clone has just a few counts. This chain joins TRBV30 and TRBJ2-5; D gene ambiguous. With 2 bases removed from V and 5 bases from J, the gap between germline ends came to 15 bases. CDR3 length: 14 residues. Germline CDR1 is GTSNPN and CDR2 is SVGIG (reference sequence). The CDR3 reads CAWSPQQVEETQYF. For the CDR3, the DNA is TGTGCCTGGAGTCCGCAGCAGGTTGAGGAGACCCAGTACTTC.

The chain carries TRBV9 and TRBJ1-2; no definite D call. Trimming left V 0 bases short and J 4 bases short, with 7 bases between. The CDR3 runs 13 residues. Germline V gives CDR1 SGDLS, CDR2 YYNGEE. The CDR3 here is CASSVGQAYGYTF. DNA for the CDR3: TGTGCCAGCAGCGTAGGGCAGGCCTATGGCTACACCTTC.

This chain links TRBV10-3 with TRBJ2-3; weak D call: TRBD2 (6 bases). The CDR3 runs to 13 residues. Germline CDR1 reads ENHRY; CDR2 reads SYGVKD. V lost 8 bases and J lost 3, with 12 bases in between. The CDR3 is CAISLGGTDTQYF. CDR3 DNA: TGTGCCATCTCCTTGGGGGGAACAGATACGCAGTATTTT.

A single count supports this clone. The chain links TRBV7-2 to TRBJ2-1; 8 bases are shared with TRBD2. The J segment lost 9 bases and the V segment lost 3 bases, leaving 7 bases of the junction unmatched. This CDR3 contains 14 residues. Germline V lookup: CDR1 SGHTA, CDR2 FQGNSA. CDR3 residues: CASSLGGLVGEQFF. The CDR3, as DNA: TGTGCCAGCAGCTTGGGGGGACTAGTAGGTGAGCAGTTCTTC.

This clone has more than one count but fewer than ten. The chain joins TRBV7-2 to TRBJ2-5; tentatively, D is TRBD2 (6 bases). This CDR3 region has 14 residues. Germline CDR1 SGHTA, CDR2 FQGNSA. With 1 base removed from V and 1 base from J, the gap between germline ends came to 7 bases. CDR3 region: CASSLVGGQETQYF. The CDR3 region has the DNA TGTGCCAGCAGCTTAGTCGGGGGCCAAGAGACCCAGTACTTC.

V usage is TRBV7-3 and J usage is TRBJ2-7; tentative D call: TRBD2 (6 bases). The CDR3 is 14 amino acids. Between the trimmed V and J ends, which lost 3 bases and 1 base, there was a span of 10 bases. Germline V gene data show CDR1 as SGHTA and CDR2 as FQGTGA. The CDR3 spells CASSLAGTSYEQYF. CDR3 DNA sequence: TGTGCCAGCAGCTTGGCCGGGACTTCCTACGAGCAGTACTTC.

The chain is built from TRBV6-4 and TRBJ2-1; 9 nucleotides line up with TRBD2. From germline, CDR1 is MRHNA and CDR2 SNTAGT. The ends lost 1 base at V and 7 bases at J; junction bases unmatched: 2. The CDR3 is 14 amino acids. The CDR3 DNA follows: TGTGCCAGCAGTGACTTGCGGGAGGGGAATGAGCAGTTCTTC. Translation: CASSDLREGNEQFF.

This clone appeared a single time. The J gene is TRBJ2-6, the V gene TRBV5-4; TRBD1 aligns across 9 bases. This CDR3 comprises 19 residues. The V gene's germline CDR1 is SGHNT and CDR2 YYREEE (reference sequence). V lost 4 bases and J lost 0; bases outside the gene matches: 11. Here the CDR3 reads CASSQYTGQGSSGANVLTF. The CDR3 DNA follows: TGTGCCAGCAGCCAATATACGGGACAGGGAAGCTCTGGGGCCAACGTCCTGACTTTC.

The table lists this clone with a few counts. The chain joins TRBV4-1 to TRBJ2-3; D unresolved. The V end lost 0 bases, the J end lost 4 bases, and 8 bases lay between the germline ends. The CDR3 length is 14 residues. Germline lookup yields CDR1 MGHRA and CDR2 YSYEKL. Here the CDR3 DNA reads TGCGCCAGCAGCCAAGATATTAGTGCAGATACGCAGTATTTT. It encodes CASSQDISADTQYF.

The chain employs TRBV7-6 and TRBJ2-5; 9 nucleotides agree with TRBD2. V lost 4 bases to trimming and J lost 5 bases; unmatched junction nucleotides: 11. This CDR3 spans 16 amino acids. Germline CDR1 and CDR2: SGHVS and FNYEAQ. The CDR3 sequence is CASSSPIAGVGETQYF. CDR3 DNA: TGTGCCAGCAGCTCCCCAATAGCGGGAGTCGGGGAGACCCAGTACTTC.

This clone was picked up a small number of times. The gene calls are TRBV5-5 and TRBJ2-1, with TRBD1 identical over 9 bases. V lost 2 bases and J lost 4; bases outside the gene matches: 7. Germline lookup yields CDR1 SGHKS and CDR2 YYEKEE (reference sequence). The CDR3 runs 16 residues. The CDR3 bases are TGTGCCAGCAGCTTAAATTGGGACAGGGAATACAATGAGCAGTTCTTC. Protein: CASSLNWDREYNEQFF.